Listed below are T cell receptor beta chains from one sample, sequenced in a study of blood T cells in healthy people across ages. TCRdb used MiXCR to reprocess the 5' RACE reads, holding one entry per CDR3 protein. Here the sample spans roughly 900,000 distinct CDR3 sequences, roughly 48% being singletons. Sample: blood. These receptors came from a man aged 25 to 45 in good health. The CDR3 runs from the conserved cysteine through the conserved F or W. D genes are given only for firm matches. The size of a clone is reported for some rows only, either as once, few or many, or as a class for expanded clones.

size: NA; D: NA; J: TRBJ1-2; V: TRBV6-5; CDR3: CAIYDRDNYGYTF; DNA: TGTGCCATCTACGACCGGGACAACTATGGCTACACCTTC
size: NA; D: NA; J: TRBJ2-1; V: TRBV14; CDR3: CASSPGIEPYNEQFF; DNA: TGTGCCAGCAGCCCTGGAATAGAGCCCTACAATGAGCAGTTCTTC
size: NA; D: TRBD1; J: TRBJ2-3; V: TRBV12-3/TRBV12-4; CDR3: CASTPGQGMGDTQYF; DNA: TGTGCCAGCACCCCGGGACAGGGGATGGGGGATACGCAGTATTTT
size: NA; D: NA; J: TRBJ1-5; V: TRBV29-1; CDR3: CSVASEGRNLNPRSNQPQHF; DNA: TGCAGCGTTGCGAGTGAGGGACGGAACCTAAACCCCAGGAGCAATCAGCCCCAGCATTTT
size: NA; D: NA; J: TRBJ2-1; V: TRBV28; CDR3: CASRQGGLSYNEQFF; DNA: TGTGCCAGCAGACAGGGGGGACTAAGCTACAATGAGCAGTTCTTC
size: NA; D: TRBD2; J: TRBJ2-7; V: TRBV5-6; CDR3: CAGSHGLAGSTYEQYF; DNA: TGTGCCGGCAGTCATGGACTAGCGGGGTCAACCTACGAGCAGTACTTC
size: few; D: NA; J: TRBJ2-7; V: TRBV5-1; CDR3: CASSVVSSLDEQYF; DNA: TGCGCCAGCAGCGTGGTCTCTAGTCTCGACGAGCAGTACTTC
size: few; D: TRBD1; J: TRBJ2-7; V: TRBV6-2/TRBV6-3; CDR3: CASRQQGAAGLSYEQYF; DNA: TGTGCCAGCAGACAACAGGGGGCGGCGGGGCTCTCCTACGAGCAGTACTTC
size: NA; D: NA; J: TRBJ1-4; V: TRBV20-1; CDR3: CSALGSADNEKLFF; DNA: TGCAGTGCCCTAGGGTCCGCAGATAATGAAAAACTGTTTTTT
size: NA; D: NA; J: TRBJ2-7; V: TRBV7-2; CDR3: CASSRSNEQYF; DNA: TGTGCCAGCAGCCGATCTAACGAGCAGTACTTC
size: NA; D: NA; J: TRBJ2-7; V: TRBV4-3; CDR3: CASSQERGRVSYEQYF; DNA: TGCGCCAGCAGCCAAGAGAGGGGCAGGGTCTCCTACGAGCAGTACTTC
size: few; D: NA; J: TRBJ1-2; V: TRBV10-3; CDR3: CAISGARTVSDYGYTF; DNA: TGTGCCATCAGTGGAGCGCGGACCGTATCCGACTATGGCTACACCTTC
size: NA; D: NA; J: TRBJ2-7; V: TRBV3-1; CDR3: CASSQEAGFYEQYF; DNA: TGTGCCAGCAGCCAAGAAGCCGGGTTCTACGAGCAGTACTTC
size: NA; D: TRBD2; J: TRBJ2-7; V: TRBV13; CDR3: CASSIRAGTSGYEQYF; DNA: TGTGCCAGCAGCATTAGAGCCGGGACTAGCGGCTACGAGCAGTACTTC
size: NA; D: NA; J: TRBJ1-6; V: TRBV5-1; CDR3: CASSLDQGANSPLHF; DNA: TGCGCCAGCAGCTTGGATCAGGGAGCGAATTCACCCCTCCACTTT
size: NA; D: TRBD1; J: TRBJ1-2; V: TRBV27; CDR3: CASTPDRASHGYTF; DNA: TGTGCCAGCACACCAGACAGGGCTTCCCATGGCTACACCTTC
size: few; D: TRBD2; J: TRBJ2-5; V: TRBV4-1; CDR3: CASSQDKLAGFLQETQYF; DNA: TGCGCCAGCAGCCAAGATAAACTAGCGGGGTTCCTCCAAGAGACCCAGTACTTC
size: NA; D: NA; J: TRBJ2-1; V: TRBV27; CDR3: CASSSMDYEQFF; DNA: TGTGCCAGCAGTTCCATGGATTATGAGCAGTTCTTC
size: once; D: NA; J: TRBJ2-2; V: TRBV12-3/TRBV12-4; CDR3: CASELSDLGTGELFF; DNA: TGTGCCAGCGAGCTTAGCGACTTGGGGACCGGGGAGCTGTTTTTT
size: NA; D: NA; J: TRBJ1-2; V: TRBV20-1; CDR3: CSARVMGGGYTF; DNA: TGCAGTGCTAGAGTAATGGGGGGTGGCTACACCTTC
size: NA; D: NA; J: TRBJ2-3; V: TRBV24-1; CDR3: CATSVGGQPGHTDTQYF; DNA: TGTGCCACCAGTGTCGGCGGACAGCCAGGCCATACAGATACGCAGTATTTT
size: few; D: NA; J: TRBJ2-1; V: TRBV7-9; CDR3: CASTGPRNEQFF; DNA: TGTGCCAGCACGGGACCTAGAAATGAGCAGTTCTTC
size: NA; D: TRBD1; J: TRBJ2-3; V: TRBV27; CDR3: CASSLLGQHSSTDTQYF; DNA: TGTGCCAGCAGTTTATTGGGACAGCATTCTAGCACAGATACGCAGTATTTT
size: NA; D: NA; J: TRBJ1-2; V: TRBV4-1; CDR3: CASSGETYGYTF; DNA: TGCGCCAGCAGCGGGGAGACCTATGGCTACACCTTC
size: many; D: NA; J: TRBJ2-7; V: TRBV4-1; CDR3: CASSQALEYEQYF; DNA: TGCGCCAGCAGCCAAGCACTCGAGTACGAGCAGTACTTC
size: NA; D: TRBD2; J: TRBJ2-3; V: TRBV12-5; CDR3: CASGSSPGGLSTDTQYF; DNA: TGTGCTAGTGGTTCCTCCCCGGGGGGGCTCTCGACAGATACGCAGTATTTT
size: NA; D: TRBD1; J: TRBJ1-2; V: TRBV20-1; CDR3: CSAVLYPDRDGYTF; DNA: TGCAGTGCCGTCCTTTATCCAGACAGGGACGGCTACACCTTC
size: NA; D: NA; J: TRBJ2-2; V: TRBV12-3/TRBV12-4; CDR3: CASSPRRILRNTGELFF; DNA: TGTGCCAGCAGCCCCAGACGGATTCTCCGCAACACCGGGGAGCTGTTTTTT
size: NA; D: TRBD2; J: TRBJ2-1; V: TRBV30; CDR3: CAWSYGGGASEQFF; DNA: TGTGCCTGGTCGTATGGCGGGGGGGCGTCTGAGCAGTTCTTC
size: NA; D: NA; J: TRBJ2-2; V: TRBV18; CDR3: CASSPRDIPGELFF; DNA: TGTGCCAGCTCACCACGGGACATTCCCGGGGAGCTGTTTTTT
size: NA; D: TRBD1; J: TRBJ2-1; V: TRBV5-1; CDR3: CASSSQTGGPYEQFF; DNA: TGCGCCAGCAGCTCACAAACAGGGGGCCCTTATGAGCAGTTCTTC
size: few; D: NA; J: TRBJ2-7; V: TRBV20-1; CDR3: CSAREQGHEQYF; DNA: TGCAGTGCTAGAGAACAGGGCCACGAGCAGTACTTC
size: NA; D: NA; J: TRBJ2-1; V: TRBV6-5; CDR3: CASSLVGAVGYNEQFF; DNA: TGTGCCAGCAGTTTGGTTGGAGCAGTGGGCTACAATGAGCAGTTCTTC
size: few; D: NA; J: TRBJ2-1; V: TRBV28; CDR3: CASSSSGDPDEQFF; DNA: TGTGCCAGCAGCTCTTCCGGGGACCCAGATGAGCAGTTCTTC
size: NA; D: TRBD2; J: TRBJ2-5; V: TRBV7-9; CDR3: CASSLSSGQVQEIQYF; DNA: TGTGCCAGCAGCTTATCTAGCGGGCAAGTGCAAGAGATCCAGTACTTC
size: many; D: NA; J: TRBJ2-7; V: TRBV12-3/TRBV12-4; CDR3: CASSLRVYEQYF; DNA: TGTGCCAGCAGCTTGCGGGTCTACGAGCAGTACTTC
size: NA; D: TRBD2; J: TRBJ2-7; V: TRBV6-5; CDR3: CASTPSGGGYSYEQYF; DNA: TGTGCCAGCACTCCCAGCGGCGGGGGGTACTCCTACGAGCAGTACTTC
size: NA; D: NA; J: TRBJ2-3; V: TRBV15; CDR3: CATSRLASPGPGNTQYF; DNA: TGCGCCACCAGCAGACTTGCTTCACCGGGCCCCGGGAATACGCAGTATTTT
size: NA; D: TRBD1; J: TRBJ1-2; V: TRBV24-1; CDR3: CATSEAGQGDYGYTF; DNA: TGTGCCACCAGTGAAGCGGGACAGGGTGACTATGGCTACACCTTC
size: NA; D: NA; J: TRBJ1-4; V: TRBV6-2/TRBV6-3; CDR3: CASSPRTENEKLFF; DNA: TGTGCCAGCAGTCCTCGGACGGAAAATGAAAAACTGTTTTTT
size: once; D: TRBD2; J: TRBJ2-1; V: TRBV3-1; CDR3: CASSPWGRGGYNEQFF; DNA: TGTGCCAGCAGCCCATGGGGGCGGGGGGGCTACAATGAGCAGTTCTTC
size: many; D: NA; J: TRBJ2-7; V: TRBV3-1; CDR3: CASSQGLYEQYF; DNA: TGTGCCAGCAGCCAAGGACTGTACGAGCAGTACTTC
size: NA; D: NA; J: TRBJ2-7; V: TRBV11-2; CDR3: CASSPDLGEQYF; DNA: TGTGCCAGCAGCCCCGACTTGGGCGAGCAGTACTTC
size: NA; D: NA; J: TRBJ2-1; V: TRBV4-3; CDR3: CASSQEGGNNEQFF; DNA: TGCGCCAGCAGCCAAGAGGGCGGAAACAATGAGCAGTTCTTC
size: NA; D: NA; J: TRBJ2-7; V: TRBV7-9; CDR3: CASSYRELYEQYF; DNA: TGTGCCAGCAGCTACAGGGAGCTCTACGAGCAGTACTTC
size: NA; D: NA; J: TRBJ1-4; V: TRBV13; CDR3: CASSKGGPGEKLFF; DNA: TGTGCCAGCAGCAAGGGGGGGCCGGGTGAAAAACTGTTTTTT
size: NA; D: NA; J: TRBJ1-4; V: TRBV4-3; CDR3: CASSQTPMGEKLFF; DNA: TGCGCCAGCAGCCAAACACCTATGGGTGAAAAACTGTTTTTT
size: NA; D: NA; J: TRBJ2-1; V: TRBV20-1; CDR3: CSASDLGDEQFF; DNA: TGCAGTGCTAGCGACCTCGGAGATGAGCAGTTCTTC
size: NA; D: NA; J: TRBJ2-3; V: TRBV11-2; CDR3: CASNQWGPTDTQYF; DNA: TGTGCCAGCAACCAATGGGGGCCCACAGATACGCAGTATTTT
size: NA; D: TRBD1; J: TRBJ2-7; V: TRBV20-1; CDR3: CSARLDRGYEQYF; DNA: TGCAGTGCTAGGCTGGACAGGGGATACGAGCAGTACTTC
size: NA; D: TRBD1; J: TRBJ2-1; V: TRBV12-3/TRBV12-4; CDR3: CASSPESRDSQLYNEQFF; DNA: TGTGCCAGCAGTCCTGAGAGCCGGGACAGTCAACTATACAATGAGCAGTTCTTC